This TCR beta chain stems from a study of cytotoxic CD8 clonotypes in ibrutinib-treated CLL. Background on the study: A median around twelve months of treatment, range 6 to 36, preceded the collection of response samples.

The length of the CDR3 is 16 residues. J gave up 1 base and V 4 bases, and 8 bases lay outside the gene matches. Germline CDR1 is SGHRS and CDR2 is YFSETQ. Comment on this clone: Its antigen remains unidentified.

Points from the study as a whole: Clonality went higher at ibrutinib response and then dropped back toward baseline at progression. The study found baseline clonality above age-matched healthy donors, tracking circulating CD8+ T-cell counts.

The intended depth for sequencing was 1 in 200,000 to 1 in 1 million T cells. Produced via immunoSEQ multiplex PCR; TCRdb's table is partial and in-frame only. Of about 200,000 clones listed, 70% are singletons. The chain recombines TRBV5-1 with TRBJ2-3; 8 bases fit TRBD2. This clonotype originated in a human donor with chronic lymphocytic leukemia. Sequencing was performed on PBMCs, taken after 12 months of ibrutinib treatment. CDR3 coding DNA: TGCGCCAGCAGCCCTCCACCAGCGGGGGGCACAGATACGCAGTATTTT. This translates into CASSPPPAGGTDTQYF.